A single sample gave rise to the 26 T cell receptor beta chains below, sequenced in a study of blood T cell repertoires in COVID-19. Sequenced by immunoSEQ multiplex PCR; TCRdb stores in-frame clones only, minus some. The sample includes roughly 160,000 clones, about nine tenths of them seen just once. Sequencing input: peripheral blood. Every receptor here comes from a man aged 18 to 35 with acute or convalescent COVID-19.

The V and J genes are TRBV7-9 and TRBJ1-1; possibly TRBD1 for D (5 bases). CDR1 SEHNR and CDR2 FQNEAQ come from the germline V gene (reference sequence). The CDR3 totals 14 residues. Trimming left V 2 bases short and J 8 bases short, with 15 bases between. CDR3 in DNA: TGTGCCAGCAGCTTATATACGGGGGAACGGGAAGCTTTCTTT. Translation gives CASSLYTGEREAFF. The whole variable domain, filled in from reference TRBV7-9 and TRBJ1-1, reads DTGVSQNPRHKITKRGQNVTFRCDPISEHNRLYWYRQTLGQGPEFLTYFQNEAQLEKSRLLSDRFSAERPKGSFSTLEIQRTEQGDSAMYLCASSLYTGEREAFFGQGTRLTVV.

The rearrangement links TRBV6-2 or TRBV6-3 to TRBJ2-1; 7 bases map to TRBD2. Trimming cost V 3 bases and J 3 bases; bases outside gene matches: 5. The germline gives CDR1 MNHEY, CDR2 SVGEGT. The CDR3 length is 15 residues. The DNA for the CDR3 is TGTGCCAGCAGTTATAGCGGGTTCGACTACAATGAGCAGTTCTTC. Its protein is CASSYSGFDYNEQFF.

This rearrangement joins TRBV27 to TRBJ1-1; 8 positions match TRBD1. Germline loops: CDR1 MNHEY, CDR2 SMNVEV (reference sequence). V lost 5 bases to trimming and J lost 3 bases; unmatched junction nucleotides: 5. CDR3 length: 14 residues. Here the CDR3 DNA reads TGTGCCAGCAGTATCAGGGGGCGGCACACTGAAGCTTTCTTT. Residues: CASSIRGRHTEAFF.

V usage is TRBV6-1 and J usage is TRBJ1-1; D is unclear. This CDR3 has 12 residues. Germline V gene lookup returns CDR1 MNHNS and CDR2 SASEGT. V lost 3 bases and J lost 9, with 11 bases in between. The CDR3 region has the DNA TGTGCCAGCAGTGAGCACTTTAATAAAGCTTTCTTT. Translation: CASSEHFNKAFF.

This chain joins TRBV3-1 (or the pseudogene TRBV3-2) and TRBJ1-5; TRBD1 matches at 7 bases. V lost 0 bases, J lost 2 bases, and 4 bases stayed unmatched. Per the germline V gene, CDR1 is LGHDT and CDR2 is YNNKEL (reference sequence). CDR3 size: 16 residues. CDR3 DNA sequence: TGTGCCAGCAGCCAAGATCGAGGGGGCGGCAATCAGCCCCAGCATTTT. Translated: CASSQDRGGGNQPQHF.

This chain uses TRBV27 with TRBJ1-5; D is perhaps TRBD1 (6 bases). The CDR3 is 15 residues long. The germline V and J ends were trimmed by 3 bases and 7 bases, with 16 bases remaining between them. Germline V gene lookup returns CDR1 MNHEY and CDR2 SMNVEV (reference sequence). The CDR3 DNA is TGTGCCAGCAGTTTGAGAGCCGGGACACGCCAGCCCCAGCATTTT. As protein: CASSLRAGTRQPQHF.

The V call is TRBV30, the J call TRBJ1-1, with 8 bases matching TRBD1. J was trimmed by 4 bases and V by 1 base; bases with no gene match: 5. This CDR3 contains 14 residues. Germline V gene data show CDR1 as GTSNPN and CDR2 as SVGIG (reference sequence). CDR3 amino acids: CAWSGIQGGTEAFF. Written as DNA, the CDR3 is TGTGCCTGGAGTGGAATACAGGGGGGCACTGAAGCTTTCTTT.

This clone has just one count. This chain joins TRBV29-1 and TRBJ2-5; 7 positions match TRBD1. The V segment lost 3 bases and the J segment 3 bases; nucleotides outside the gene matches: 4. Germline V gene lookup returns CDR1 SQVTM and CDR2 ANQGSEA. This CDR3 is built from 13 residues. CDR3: CSVDEGAKETQYF. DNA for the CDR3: TGCAGCGTTGATGAGGGGGCGAAAGAGACCCAGTACTTC.

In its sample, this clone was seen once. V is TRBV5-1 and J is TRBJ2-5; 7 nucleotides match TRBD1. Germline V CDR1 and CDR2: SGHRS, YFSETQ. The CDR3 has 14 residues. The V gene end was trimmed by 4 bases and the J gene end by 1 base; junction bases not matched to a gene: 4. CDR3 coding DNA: TGCGCCAGCAGCCTTGGGACAGTCCAAGAGACCCAGTACTTC. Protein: CASSLGTVQETQYF. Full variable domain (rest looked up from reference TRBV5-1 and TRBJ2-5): KAGVTQTPRYLIKTRGQQVTLSCSPISGHRSVSWYQQTPGQGLQFLFEYFSETQRNKGNFPGRFSGRQFSNSRSEMNVSTLELGDSALYLCASSLGTVQETQYFGPGTRLLVL.

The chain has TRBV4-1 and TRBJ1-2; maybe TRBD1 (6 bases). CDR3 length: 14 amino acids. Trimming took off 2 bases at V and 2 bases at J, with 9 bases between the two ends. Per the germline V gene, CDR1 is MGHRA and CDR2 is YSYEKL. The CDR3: CASSQSTGNYGYTF. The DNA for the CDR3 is TGCGCCAGCAGCCAAAGCACAGGGAACTATGGCTACACCTTC.

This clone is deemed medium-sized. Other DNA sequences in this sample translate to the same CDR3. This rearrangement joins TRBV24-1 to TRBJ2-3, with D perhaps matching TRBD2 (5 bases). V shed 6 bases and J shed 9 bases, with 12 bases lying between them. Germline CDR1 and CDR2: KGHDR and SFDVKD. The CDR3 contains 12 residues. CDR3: CATSRGSSTQYF. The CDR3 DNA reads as TGTGCCACCAGTCGAGGGTCTAGCACGCAGTATTTT.

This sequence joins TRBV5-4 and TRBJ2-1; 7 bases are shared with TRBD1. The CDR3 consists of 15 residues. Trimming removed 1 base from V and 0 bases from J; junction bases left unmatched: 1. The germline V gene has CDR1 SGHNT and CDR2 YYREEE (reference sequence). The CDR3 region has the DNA TGTGCCAGCAGCTTGACAGGGGACTCCTACAATGAGCAGTTCTTC. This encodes CASSLTGDSYNEQFF.

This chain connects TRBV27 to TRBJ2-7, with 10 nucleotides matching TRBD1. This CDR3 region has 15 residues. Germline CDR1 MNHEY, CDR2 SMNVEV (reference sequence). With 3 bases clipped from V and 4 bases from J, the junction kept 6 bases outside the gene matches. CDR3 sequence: CASSLGGTGVYEQYF. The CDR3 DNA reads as TGTGCCAGCAGTTTGGGGGGGACAGGGGTTTACGAGCAGTACTTC.

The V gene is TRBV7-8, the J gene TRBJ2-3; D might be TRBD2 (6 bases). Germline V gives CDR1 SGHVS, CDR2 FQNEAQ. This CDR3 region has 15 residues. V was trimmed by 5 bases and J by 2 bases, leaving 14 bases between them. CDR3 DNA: TGTGCCAGCAGCCCCCGGGACTTTTTCACAGATACGCAGTATTTT. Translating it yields CASSPRDFFTDTQYF.

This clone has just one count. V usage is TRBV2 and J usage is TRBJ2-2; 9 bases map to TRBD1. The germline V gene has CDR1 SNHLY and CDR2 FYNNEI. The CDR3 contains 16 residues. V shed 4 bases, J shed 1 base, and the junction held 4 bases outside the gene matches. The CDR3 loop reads CASSVEGQGNTGELFF. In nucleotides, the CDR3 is TGTGCCAGCAGTGTCGAGGGACAGGGGAACACCGGGGAGCTGTTTTTT.

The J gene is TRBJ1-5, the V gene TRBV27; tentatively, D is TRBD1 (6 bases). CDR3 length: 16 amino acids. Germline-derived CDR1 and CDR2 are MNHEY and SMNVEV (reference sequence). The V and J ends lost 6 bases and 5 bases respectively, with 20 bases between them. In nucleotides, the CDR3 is TGTGCCAGCAGAGGAGGGGGGGCAGCTAACTATCAGCCCCAGCATTTT. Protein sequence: CASRGGGAANYQPQHF.

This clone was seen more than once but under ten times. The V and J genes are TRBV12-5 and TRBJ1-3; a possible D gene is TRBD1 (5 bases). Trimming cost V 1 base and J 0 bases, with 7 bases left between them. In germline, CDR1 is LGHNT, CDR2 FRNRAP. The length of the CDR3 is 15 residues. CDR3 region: CASGLAGGSGNTIYF. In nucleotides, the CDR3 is TGTGCTAGTGGTTTGGCGGGGGGCTCTGGAAACACCATATATTTT.

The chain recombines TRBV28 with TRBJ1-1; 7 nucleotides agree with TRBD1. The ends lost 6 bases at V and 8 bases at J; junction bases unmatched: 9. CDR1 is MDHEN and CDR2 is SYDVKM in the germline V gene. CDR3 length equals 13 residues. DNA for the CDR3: TGTGCCAGCAGCCTACCCGACAGGGCCGAAGCTTTCTTT. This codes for CASSLPDRAEAFF.

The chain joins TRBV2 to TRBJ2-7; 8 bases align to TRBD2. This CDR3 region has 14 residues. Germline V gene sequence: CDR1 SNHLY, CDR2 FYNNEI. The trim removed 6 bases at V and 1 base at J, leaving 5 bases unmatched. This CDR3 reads CASRASGSSYEQYF. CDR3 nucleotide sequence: TGTGCCAGCAGGGCTAGCGGGTCTTCCTACGAGCAGTACTTC.

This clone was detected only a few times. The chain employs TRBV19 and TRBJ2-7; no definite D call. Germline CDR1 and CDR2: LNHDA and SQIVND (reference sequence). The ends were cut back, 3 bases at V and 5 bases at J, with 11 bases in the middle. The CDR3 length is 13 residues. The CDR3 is CASSIFLRDEQYF. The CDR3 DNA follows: TGTGCCAGTAGTATTTTTCTCCGGGACGAGCAGTACTTC. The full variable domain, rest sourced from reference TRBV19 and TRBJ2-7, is DGGITQSPKYLFRKEGQNVTLSCEQNLNHDAMYWYRQDPGQGLRLIYYSQIVNDFQKGDIAEGYSVSREKKESFPLTVTSAQKNPTAFYLCASSIFLRDEQYFGPGTRLTVT.

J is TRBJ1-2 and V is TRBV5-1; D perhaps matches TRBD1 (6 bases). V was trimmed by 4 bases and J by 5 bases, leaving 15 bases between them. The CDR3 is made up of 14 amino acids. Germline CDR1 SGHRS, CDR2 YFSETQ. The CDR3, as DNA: TGCGCCAGCAGCCGGGGCCAGGGGACATATGGCTACACCTTC. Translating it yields CASSRGQGTYGYTF. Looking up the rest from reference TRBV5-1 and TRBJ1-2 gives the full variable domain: KAGVTQTPRYLIKTRGQQVTLSCSPISGHRSVSWYQQTPGQGLQFLFEYFSETQRNKGNFPGRFSGRQFSNSRSEMNVSTLELGDSALYLCASSRGQGTYGYTFGSGTRLTVV.

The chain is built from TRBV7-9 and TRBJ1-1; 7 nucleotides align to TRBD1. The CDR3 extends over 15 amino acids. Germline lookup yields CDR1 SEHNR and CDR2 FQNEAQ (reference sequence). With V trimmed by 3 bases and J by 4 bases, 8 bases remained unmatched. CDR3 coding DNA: TGTGCCAGCAGCTTTCCCCAGGGGGTGGGCACTGAAGCTTTCTTT. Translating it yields CASSFPQGVGTEAFF.

The CDR3: CASRVDRASNQPQHF. The CDR3 region has the DNA TGTGCCAGCAGAGTGGACAGGGCAAGCAATCAGCCCCAGCATTTT. V is TRBV2 and J is TRBJ1-5, with 8 bases aligning to TRBD1. With 6 bases clipped from V and 1 base from J, the junction kept 5 bases outside the gene matches. Germline loops: CDR1 SNHLY, CDR2 FYNNEI. The CDR3 is 15 residues long.

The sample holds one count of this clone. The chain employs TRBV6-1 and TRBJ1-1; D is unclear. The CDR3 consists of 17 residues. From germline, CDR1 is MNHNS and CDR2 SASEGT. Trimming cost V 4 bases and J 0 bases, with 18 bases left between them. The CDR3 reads CASSALGGRIMNTEAFF. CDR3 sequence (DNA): TGTGCCAGCAGTGCCCTCGGTGGGAGGATCATGAACACTGAAGCTTTCTTT.

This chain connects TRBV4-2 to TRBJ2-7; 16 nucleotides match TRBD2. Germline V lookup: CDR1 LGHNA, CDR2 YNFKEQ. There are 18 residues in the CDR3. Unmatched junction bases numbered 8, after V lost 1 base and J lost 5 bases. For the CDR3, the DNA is TGTGCCAGCAGCCAAGTCCCGGGACTAGCGGGAGGGAACAACGAGCAGTACTTC. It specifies CASSQVPGLAGGNNEQYF.

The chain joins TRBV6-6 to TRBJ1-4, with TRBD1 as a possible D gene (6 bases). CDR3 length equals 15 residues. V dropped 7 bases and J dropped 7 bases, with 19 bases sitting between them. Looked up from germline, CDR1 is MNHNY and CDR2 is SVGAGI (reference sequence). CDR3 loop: CASTLAGRGPEKLFF. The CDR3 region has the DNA TGTGCCAGCACCCTCGCGGGCAGGGGTCCTGAAAAACTGTTTTTT.